A single sample is the source of the 5 T cell receptor beta chains below, sequenced in a study of CD4+ T cells in melanoma. Clones were sequenced by immunoSEQ multiplex PCR, and TCRdb holds only the in-frame ones, with some missing. The sample consists of more than 20,000 clones, almost 85% of them appearing once. Source material: cells from a culture (not recorded whether cultured in vitro). The source of these receptors is a human donor with melanoma.

This CDR3 is CASSLAYRATNEKLFF. CDR3 sequence (DNA): TGTGCCAGCAGCTTAGCCTACAGGGCAACTAATGAAAAACTGTTTTTT. This chain joins TRBV11-2 and TRBJ1-4; possibly TRBD1 for D (6 bases). The V end lost 1 base, the J end lost 0 bases, and 9 bases lay between the germline ends. The germline gives CDR1 SGHAT, CDR2 FQNNGV. The CDR3 spans 16 residues.

This chain uses TRBV12-5 with TRBJ1-1, with D hard to call. V was cut by 5 bases and J by 10 bases, with 17 bases left in between. Per germline, CDR1 LGHNT and CDR2 FRNRAP. The length of the CDR3 is 13 residues. The CDR3 loop is CASGLYSDSRAFF. In nucleotides, the CDR3 is TGTGCTAGTGGTCTATACAGCGACTCGCGAGCTTTCTTT. The full variable domain, with the rest looked up from reference TRBV12-5 and TRBJ1-1, is DARVTQTPRHKVTEMGQEVTMRCQPILGHNTVFWYRQTMMQGLELLAYFRNRAPLDDSGMPKDRFSAEMPDATLATLKIQPSEPRDSAVYFCASGLYSDSRAFFGQGTRLTVV.

The chain recombines TRBV5-6 with TRBJ2-3; no reliable D call. Trimming took 2 bases from V and 2 from J, leaving 6 bases between them. There are 13 residues in the CDR3. Germline CDR1 and CDR2: SGHDT and YYEEEE. CDR3 sequence: CASSLVSTDTQYF. In nucleotides, the CDR3 is TGTGCCAGCAGCTTAGTCTCCACAGATACGCAGTATTTT. Full variable domain (missing parts from reference TRBV5-6 and TRBJ2-3): DAGVTQSPTHLIKTRGQQVTLRCSPKSGHDTVSWYQQALGQGPQFIFQYYEEEERQRGNFPDRFSGHQFPNYSSELNVNALLLGDSALYLCASSLVSTDTQYFGPGTRLTVL.

This clone was counted only a few times. The chain combines TRBV19 with TRBJ1-2; D gene ambiguous. In germline, CDR1 is LNHDA, CDR2 SQIVND (reference sequence). V lost 3 bases, J lost 4 bases, and 18 bases lay in between. CDR3 length: 16 residues. The CDR3 loop reads CASSIGPASLTYGYTF. The CDR3 coding sequence is TGTGCCAGTAGTATCGGGCCAGCTAGTTTAACCTATGGCTACACCTTC.

The chain recombines TRBV11-2 with TRBJ2-7, with D perhaps TRBD1 or TRBD2 (5 bases each). The CDR3 covers 13 residues. Germline V gene lookup returns CDR1 SGHAT and CDR2 FQNNGV. V was clipped by 1 base and J by 11 bases, with 15 bases between them. CDR3 loop: CASSLGGARGEYF. The CDR3 DNA is TGTGCCAGCAGCTTAGGTGGAGCACGAGGGGAGTACTTC.